The entry below describes one TCR beta chain. Its binding antigen is unknown. Per-base qualities were not stored, and no clone one base away is much larger. The library was generated by the immunoSEQ multiplex PCR assay. TCRdb limited this immuneACCESS table to in-frame rearrangements with V and J called. A share of clones is missing; checked studies link under half to unresolved V genes, and the rest is unexplained. This sample is represented by some 12,000 clones; roughly 90% of them were singletons. Jointly, the top ten make up over 2% of the sample. These data are taken from a study of chemoradiotherapy in HPV16-positive cancers (dated by TCRdb to between 2020 and 2023). About the full investigation: Candidate HPV-specific T-cell clones and common TCR motifs were defined through functional T-cell assays on cells from a couple of HPV16-positive patients. The study set out to ask whether T-cell immunity against the HPV oncoproteins E6 and E7 changes over the course of chemoradiotherapy and whether that immunity affects survival. The candidate HPV-specific TCRs and motifs were then tracked in TCR repertoires from over 85 patients with HPV-related cancers.

Repertoires were sampled multiple times during chemoradiotherapy, which allowed clonal expansion in the tumor microenvironment to be followed. CDR1 is given as MRHNA and CDR2 as SNTAGT, both from the germline V gene. The CDR3 runs 16 residues from the cysteine to the phenylalanine. The read is trimmed to its CDR3 DNA, 48 bases read in frame from base 1. Compared with germline, V lacks 2 bases and J lacks 6 bases; bases without a gene match: 7. The investigation overall reported the following: The functional definition of HPV-specific T cells came from only a couple of HPV16-positive patients, and the survival association was reported for HPV16-positive patients. Expansion of candidate HPV-specific clones and E7-related TCR motifs was observed in the tumor microenvironment during treatment, whereas no such expansion was observed for non-HPV-specific T cells. In HPV16-positive patients, expansion of HPV-responsive T cells during chemoradiotherapy was found to be associated with improved recurrence-free survival.

This chain joins TRBV6-4 to TRBJ2-3, with TRBD2 matching 11 junction bases. The clonotype originates from a human donor with HPV-associated anogenital cancer. The sequencing here drew on blood, taken from a patient who underwent chemoradiotherapy. The CDR3 in this case is CASSDGLAGGRDTQYF. The DNA sequence follows: TGTGCCAGCAGTGACGGTCTAGCGGGGGGTCGGGATACGCAGTATTTT.